These 27 T cell receptor beta chains were all obtained from the same sample, sequenced in a study of blood T cells in healthy people across ages. Alongside a J-beta primer mix, a sample-barcoded 5' primer served in a second PCR lasting roughly 7 to 11 cycles. Each CDR3 protein is one row after TCRdb ran MiXCR on the 5' RACE reads. This table has about 800,000 distinct CDR3 sequences, more than 20% appearing once. The sample was also reused in another study, on T cells of mothers and their children.

The specimen was blood. Source of these receptors: a boy younger than 18 in good health.

In regard to this clonotype: Likely a read error: the CDR3 ends without its conserved phenylalanine or tryptophan. The chain couples TRBV12-5 to TRBJ2-7; D gene unclear. The germline V and J ends were trimmed by 1 base and 3 bases, with 4 bases remaining between them. The CDR3 length is 12 residues. Per the germline V gene, CDR1 is LGHNT and CDR2 is FRNRAP. CDR3 residues: CASGLDLYEQYL. The CDR3 DNA is TGTGCTAGTGGTTTGGACCTCTACGAGCAGTACCTC.

At least ten counts were recorded for this clonotype. J is TRBJ2-3 and V is TRBV15; D remains ambiguous. Germline loops: CDR1 LNHNV, CDR2 YYDKDF (reference sequence). This CDR3 comprises 15 residues. V was clipped by 1 base and J by 4 bases, with 12 bases between them. The CDR3 spells CATSRAGQAADTQYF. The CDR3 nucleotides read TGTGCCACCAGCAGAGCCGGCCAGGCGGCAGATACGCAGTATTTT.

This chain connects TRBV12-3 or TRBV12-4 to TRBJ1-2; D might be TRBD1 (6 bases). This CDR3 region has 12 residues. Trimming cost V 9 bases and J 2 bases, with 10 bases left between them. The CDR3 nucleotides read TGTGCCAGTAACAGGGAAAACTATGGCTACACCTTC. The encoded protein is CASNRENYGYTF.

This clonotype was seen more than once but under ten times. This sequence joins TRBV20-1 and TRBJ2-5; D may be TRBD2 (6 bases). The end of the DNA aligns better with TRBJ2-7, so the J call may be wrong. The germline gives CDR1 DFQATT, CDR2 SNEGSKA (reference sequence). This CDR3 contains 12 residues. The CDR3 region is CSALALAREQYF. The CDR3 DNA is TGCAGTGCCCTAGCACTAGCTCGCGAGCAGTACTTC.

The chain joins TRBV7-8 to TRBJ2-5; D not resolved. The tail of the sequence fits TRBJ2-7 better, so the J call may be wrong. CDR3 length: 12 amino acids. In germline, CDR1 is SGHVS, CDR2 FQNEAQ. The CDR3 reads CASSPGYYEQYV. As DNA, the CDR3 is TGTGCCAGCAGCCCGGGTTACTACGAGCAGTACGTC.

Only a few counts were recorded for this clonotype. The rearrangement links TRBV5-1 to TRBJ2-7; D is possibly TRBD1 (5 bases). CDR3 length equals 14 residues. Germline-derived CDR1 and CDR2 are SGHRS and YFSETQ. V was clipped by 4 bases and J by 2 bases, with 13 bases between them. The CDR3 bases are TGCGCCAGCAGCCCCCGGGCAGGGCCCTACGAGCAGTACTTC. Translation gives CASSPRAGPYEQYF.

This chain joins TRBV12-3 or TRBV12-4 and TRBJ2-1; 11 nucleotides align to TRBD2. Trimming took 5 bases from V and 3 from J; bases not matched to a gene: 9. The CDR3 has 17 residues. The CDR3 region has the DNA TGTGCCAGCAGTCTGGGAGGACTAGCGGGTAACTACAATGAGCAGTTCTTC. Residues: CASSLGGLAGNYNEQFF.

This clonotype was picked up a small number of times. The gene calls are TRBV4-3 and TRBJ1-3; no clear D gene. Germline CDR1 is LGHNA and CDR2 is YSLEER. Trimming left V 0 bases short and J 0 bases short, with 9 bases between. The CDR3 length is 16 residues. The CDR3 nucleotides are TGCGCCAGCAGCCAAGATCTAAGGGTCTCTGGAAACACCATATATTTT. Protein sequence: CASSQDLRVSGNTIYF.

This chain connects TRBV19 to TRBJ1-4; TRBD1 matches at 7 bases. Looked up from germline, CDR1 is LNHDA and CDR2 is SQIVND (reference sequence). The ends lost 7 bases at V and 4 bases at J; junction bases unmatched: 9. This CDR3 spans 15 amino acids. Here the CDR3 reads CASTYGQADNEKLFF. The CDR3 DNA sequence: TGTGCCAGTACCTACGGACAGGCGGATAATGAAAAACTGTTTTTT. Using reference TRBV19 and TRBJ1-4 for the parts outside the CDR3, the full variable domain is DGGITQSPKYLFRKEGQNVTLSCEQNLNHDAMYWYRQDPGQGLRLIYYSQIVNDFQKGDIAEGYSVSREKKESFPLTVTSAQKNPTAFYLCASTYGQADNEKLFFGSGTQLSVL.

The chain employs TRBV7-6 and TRBJ2-5, with 8 bases that match TRBD2. Germline CDR1 and CDR2: SGHVS and FNYEAQ. Unmatched junction bases numbered 11, after V lost 8 bases and J lost 0 bases. This CDR3 is built from 16 residues. CDR3 sequence reads: CASSGRTSRYQETQYF. The CDR3 nucleotides read TGTGCCAGCTCGGGTAGGACTAGCAGGTACCAAGAGACCCAGTACTTC.

The chain links TRBV29-1 to TRBJ2-3; 12 bases line up with TRBD2. CDR1 is SQVTM and CDR2 is ANQGSEA in the germline V gene. The CDR3 totals 15 residues. J gave up 3 bases and V 6 bases, and 7 bases lay outside the gene matches. The CDR3 region is CSVPSSGGGTDTQYF. CDR3 nucleotide sequence: TGCAGCGTCCCTTCTAGCGGGGGGGGGACAGATACGCAGTATTTT.

This clonotype showed up just a few times. The V gene is TRBV4-1, the J gene TRBJ2-1; 13 nucleotides align to TRBD2. The CDR3 extends over 20 amino acids. Looked up from germline, CDR1 is MGHRA and CDR2 is YSYEKL. Trimming took 4 bases from V and 5 from J; bases not matched to a gene: 17. As DNA, the CDR3 is TGCGCCAGCAGCCGATCAACCTCGACTAGCGGGAGGCCAGACGACAATGAGCAGTTCTTC. Its translation: CASSRSTSTSGRPDDNEQFF.

This clonotype came up once. The V and J genes are TRBV13 and TRBJ2-1, with D perhaps TRBD1 (6 bases). CDR3 length: 15 amino acids. From germline, CDR1 is PRHDT and CDR2 FYEKMQ (reference sequence). The V end was cut by 5 bases, the J end by 6 bases, with 17 bases between. CDR3 sequence (DNA): TGTGCCAGCAGCCCAGACCGATCAGGGGCCAATGAGCAGTTCTTC. Amino acid sequence: CASSPDRSGANEQFF.

This clonotype occurred a few times. This chain links TRBV28 with TRBJ2-5; 9 bases align to TRBD2. TRBJ2-1 matches the DNA end more closely, so the J call is doubtful. Germline lookup yields CDR1 MDHEN and CDR2 SYDVKM. The CDR3 covers 15 residues. In nucleotides, the CDR3 is TGTGCCAGCAGTGAATCTAGCGGGAATAGGAATGAGCAGTTCTTC. Translation: CASSESSGNRNEQFF.

This chain joins TRBV9 and TRBJ2-2; D uncertain. Between the trimmed V and J ends, which lost 0 bases and 4 bases, there was a span of 7 bases. The CDR3 extends over 14 amino acids. The germline V gene encodes CDR1 SGDLS and CDR2 YYNGEE. The CDR3 spells CASSVATCTGELFF. The CDR3 nucleotides read TGTGCCAGCAGCGTAGCTACCTGCACCGGGGAGCTGTTTTTT.

This rearrangement joins TRBV11-2 to TRBJ2-3; possibly TRBD1 for D (5 bases). V was cut by 4 bases and J by 0 bases, with 14 bases left in between. The V gene's germline CDR1 is SGHAT and CDR2 FQNNGV. The CDR3 is 16 residues long. The CDR3 DNA follows: TGTGCCAGCAGCTCCCTGGGTGGACATAGCACAGATACGCAGTATTTT. Protein sequence: CASSSLGGHSTDTQYF.

This clonotype was seen more than once but under ten times. The gene calls are TRBV28 and TRBJ2-3; 15 bases line up with TRBD2. J gave up 4 bases and V 6 bases, and 8 bases lay outside the gene matches. The length of the CDR3 is 17 residues. CDR1 and CDR2 from the germline V gene are MDHEN and SYDVKM. CDR3 sequence reads: CASSPGLAGGGPDTQYF. The CDR3 DNA sequence: TGTGCCAGCAGCCCCGGACTAGCGGGAGGGGGGCCAGATACGCAGTATTTT.

The chain links TRBV20-1 to TRBJ1-3; weak D call: TRBD1 (6 bases). V lost 6 bases, J lost 3 bases, and 15 bases lay in between. Germline V gene data show CDR1 as DFQATT and CDR2 as SNEGSKA (reference sequence). There are 14 residues in the CDR3. CDR3 bases: TGCAGTGCCTCGAAGCGGGACAATGGAAACACCATATATTTT. It is translated as CSASKRDNGNTIYF.

This chain connects TRBV5-1 to TRBJ2-1; TRBD2 matches 7 bases. Trimming at V came to 0 bases and at J to 1 base, leaving 4 bases not matched to a gene. This CDR3 is 16 amino acids long. Germline loops: CDR1 SGHRS, CDR2 YFSETQ. The CDR3 sequence: CASSLAAGDSYNEQFF. The CDR3 coding sequence is TGCGCCAGCAGCTTGGCCGCGGGAGATTCCTACAATGAGCAGTTCTTC.

This clonotype turned up a few times. The chain links TRBV6-2 or TRBV6-3 to TRBJ2-3; D is ambiguous. The CDR3 extends over 15 amino acids. Germline CDR1 is MNHEY and CDR2 is SVGEGT. V dropped 6 bases and J dropped 3 bases, with 16 bases sitting between them. The CDR3 sequence: CASREPGLGTDTQYF. The CDR3, as DNA: TGTGCCAGCAGGGAACCGGGCCTAGGGACAGATACGCAGTATTTT.

This clonotype was counted many times. The rearrangement uses TRBV7-9 and TRBJ2-4; 8 positions match TRBD2. The CDR3 runs to 15 residues. Germline-derived CDR1 and CDR2 are SEHNR and FQNEAQ (reference sequence). The V and J ends lost 0 bases and 5 bases, in that order; junction bases with no gene match: 3. The CDR3 protein is CASSLAALAENIQYF. As DNA, the CDR3 is TGTGCCAGCAGCTTAGCGGCACTAGCGGAAAACATTCAGTACTTC.

J is TRBJ2-6 and V is TRBV6-5; D uncertain. CDR1 and CDR2 (germline): MNHEY, SVGAGI. The germline V and J ends were trimmed by 2 bases and 0 bases, with 8 bases remaining between them. The CDR3 runs to 16 residues. The CDR3 bases are TGTGCCAGCAGTTACGCTCTGGGCTCTGGGGCCAACGTCCTGACTTTC. It is translated as CASSYALGSGANVLTF.

Only a few counts were recorded for this clonotype. The V call is TRBV7-3, the J call TRBJ2-5; the match to TRBD2 covers 11 bases. The J call may be mistaken, given a closer DNA end match to TRBJ2-1. Germline values: CDR1 SGHTA, CDR2 FQGTGA. The CDR3 is made up of 17 amino acids. CDR3 protein: CASSLTALAGGYNEQFF. CDR3 DNA sequence: TGTGCCAGCAGCTTAACGGCCCTAGCGGGAGGCTACAATGAGCAGTTCTTC.

This clonotype occurred a few times. In DNA, the CDR3 is TGTGCCAGCAGGTTCGATGAAAAACTGTTTTTT. Its protein product is CASRFDEKLFF. This chain joins TRBV6-5 and TRBJ1-4; D remains unclear. Germline CDR1 is MNHEY and CDR2 is SVGAGI. Trimming removed 6 bases from V and 6 bases from J, with 5 bases in between. The CDR3 is 11 residues long.

The chain has TRBV4-1 and TRBJ1-1; 7 bases match TRBD1. CDR3 length: 17 amino acids. Germline-derived CDR1 and CDR2 are MGHRA and YSYEKL. Unmatched junction bases numbered 14, after V lost 1 base and J lost 6 bases. In nucleotides, the CDR3 is TGCGCCAGCAGCCAAGGGTGGGACAGCTTAGGGGGCCCTGAAGCTTTCTTT. Encoded protein: CASSQGWDSLGGPEAFF.

The CDR3 DNA is TGCGCCAGCAGCCCAGACAGGGTCTACACTGAAGCTTTCTTT. Its protein product is CASSPDRVYTEAFF. This rearrangement joins TRBV4-3 to TRBJ1-1; 7 nucleotides match TRBD1. There are 14 residues in the CDR3. Germline CDR1 is LGHNA and CDR2 is YSLEER. V gave up 4 bases and J gave up 3 bases; unmatched junction bases: 5.

The V call is TRBV20-1, the J call TRBJ1-4, with TRBD1 identical over 7 bases. Germline CDR1 DFQATT, CDR2 SNEGSKA (reference sequence). There are 15 residues in the CDR3. The J segment lost 5 bases and the V segment lost 6 bases, leaving 12 bases of the junction unmatched. CDR3 sequence: CSAPGGPTLNEKLFF. The CDR3 coding sequence is TGCAGTGCCCCAGGGGGGCCCACACTGAATGAAAAACTGTTTTTT.